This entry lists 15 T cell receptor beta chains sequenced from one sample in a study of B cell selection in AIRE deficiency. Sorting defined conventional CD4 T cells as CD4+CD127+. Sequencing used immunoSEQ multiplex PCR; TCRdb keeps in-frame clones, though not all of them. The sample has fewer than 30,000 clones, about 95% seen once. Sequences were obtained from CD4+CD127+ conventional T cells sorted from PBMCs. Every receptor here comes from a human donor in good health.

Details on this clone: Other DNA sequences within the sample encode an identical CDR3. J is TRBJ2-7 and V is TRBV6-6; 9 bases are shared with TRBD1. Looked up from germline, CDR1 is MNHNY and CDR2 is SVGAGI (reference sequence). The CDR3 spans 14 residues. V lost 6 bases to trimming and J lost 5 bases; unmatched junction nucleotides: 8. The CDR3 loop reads CASSPGQGSNEQYF. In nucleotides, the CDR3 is TGTGCCAGCAGCCCCGGACAGGGGAGCAACGAGCAGTACTTC.

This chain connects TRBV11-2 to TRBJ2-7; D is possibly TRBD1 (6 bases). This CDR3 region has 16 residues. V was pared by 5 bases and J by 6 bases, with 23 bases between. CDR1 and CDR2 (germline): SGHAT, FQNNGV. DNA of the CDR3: TGTGCCAGCAGCACCCACGGGACCGCGGTACAGGGCGAGCAGTACTTC. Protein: CASSTHGTAVQGEQYF. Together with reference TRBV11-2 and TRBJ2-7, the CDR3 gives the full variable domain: EAGVAQSPRYKIIEKRQSVAFWCNPISGHATLYWYQQILGQGPKLLIQFQNNGVVDDSQLPKDRFSAERLKGVDSTLKIQPAKLEDSAVYLCASSTHGTAVQGEQYFGPGTRLTVT.

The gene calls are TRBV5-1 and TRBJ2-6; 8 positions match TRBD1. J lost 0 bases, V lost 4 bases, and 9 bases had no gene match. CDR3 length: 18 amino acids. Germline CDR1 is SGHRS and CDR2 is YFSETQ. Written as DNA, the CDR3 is TGCGCCAGCAGCCCGGGGACAGGTCAGTACTCTGGGGCCAACGTCCTGACTTTC. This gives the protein CASSPGTGQYSGANVLTF. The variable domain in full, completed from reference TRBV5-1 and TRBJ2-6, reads KAGVTQTPRYLIKTRGQQVTLSCSPISGHRSVSWYQQTPGQGLQFLFEYFSETQRNKGNFPGRFSGRQFSNSRSEMNVSTLELGDSALYLCASSPGTGQYSGANVLTFGAGSRLTVL.

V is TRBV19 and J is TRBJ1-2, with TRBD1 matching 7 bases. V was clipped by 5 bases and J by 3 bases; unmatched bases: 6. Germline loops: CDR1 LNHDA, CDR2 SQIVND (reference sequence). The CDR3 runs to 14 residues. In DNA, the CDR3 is TGTGCCAGTAGTCGCAGGGGGGAGTACTATGGCTACACCTTC. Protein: CASSRRGEYYGYTF.

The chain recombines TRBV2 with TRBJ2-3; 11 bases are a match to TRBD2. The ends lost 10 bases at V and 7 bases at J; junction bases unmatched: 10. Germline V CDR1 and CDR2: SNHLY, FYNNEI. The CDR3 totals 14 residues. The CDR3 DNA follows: TGTGCCACCGGTAGCGGGGGGGTACCCAATACGCAGTATTTT. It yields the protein CATGSGGVPNTQYF.

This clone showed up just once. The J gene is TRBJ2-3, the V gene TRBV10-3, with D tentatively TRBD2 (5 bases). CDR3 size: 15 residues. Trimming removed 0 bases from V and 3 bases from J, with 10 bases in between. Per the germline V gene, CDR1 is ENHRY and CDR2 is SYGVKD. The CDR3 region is CAISESTGRTDTQYF. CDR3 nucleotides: TGTGCCATCAGTGAGTCTACGGGGAGAACAGATACGCAGTATTTT.

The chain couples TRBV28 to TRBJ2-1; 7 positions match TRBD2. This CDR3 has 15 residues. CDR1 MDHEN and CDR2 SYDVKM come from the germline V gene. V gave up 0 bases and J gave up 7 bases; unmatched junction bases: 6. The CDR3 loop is CASSLWVGGSNEQFF. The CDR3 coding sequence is TGTGCCAGCAGTTTATGGGTGGGGGGGAGTAATGAGCAGTTCTTC. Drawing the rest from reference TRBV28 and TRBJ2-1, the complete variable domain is DVKVTQSSRYLVKRTGEKVFLECVQDMDHENMFWYRQDPGLGLRLIYFSYDVKMKEKGDIPEGYSVSREKKERFSLILESASTNQTSMYLCASSLWVGGSNEQFFGPGTRLTVL.

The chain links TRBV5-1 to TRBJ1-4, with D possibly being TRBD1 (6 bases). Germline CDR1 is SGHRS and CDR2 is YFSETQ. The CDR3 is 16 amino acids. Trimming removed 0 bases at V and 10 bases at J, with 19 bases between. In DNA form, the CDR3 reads TGCGCCAGCAGCTTGGATTGGGACCCTCAGGGGAGAAAACTGTTTTTT. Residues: CASSLDWDPQGRKLFF.

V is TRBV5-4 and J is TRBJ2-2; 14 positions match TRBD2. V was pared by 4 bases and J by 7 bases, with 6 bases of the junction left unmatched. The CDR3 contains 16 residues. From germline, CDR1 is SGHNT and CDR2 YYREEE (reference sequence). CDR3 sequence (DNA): TGTGCCAGCAGCCCCCGACTAGCGGGGGGGGTCGGGGAGCTGTTTTTT. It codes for CASSPRLAGGVGELFF.

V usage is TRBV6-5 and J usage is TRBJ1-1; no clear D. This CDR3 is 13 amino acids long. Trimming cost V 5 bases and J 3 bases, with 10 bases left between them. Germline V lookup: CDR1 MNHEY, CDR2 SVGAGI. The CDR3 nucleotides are TGTGCCAGCAGTCCCGACCTACACACTGAAGCTTTCTTT. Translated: CASSPDLHTEAFF.

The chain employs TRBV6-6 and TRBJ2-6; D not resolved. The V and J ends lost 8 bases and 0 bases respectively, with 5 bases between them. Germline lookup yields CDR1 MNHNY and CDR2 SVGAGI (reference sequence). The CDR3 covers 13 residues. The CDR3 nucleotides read TGTGCCAGCGGGGACTCTGGGGCCAACGTCCTGACTTTC. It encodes CASGDSGANVLTF.

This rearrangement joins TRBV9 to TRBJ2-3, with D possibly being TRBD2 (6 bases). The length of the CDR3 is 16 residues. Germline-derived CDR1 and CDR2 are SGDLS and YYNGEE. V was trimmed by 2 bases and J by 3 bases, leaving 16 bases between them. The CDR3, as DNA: TGTGCCAGCAGCGTTGCCGTAACGGGAGCGACAGATACGCAGTATTTT. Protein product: CASSVAVTGATDTQYF. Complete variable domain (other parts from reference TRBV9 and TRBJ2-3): DSGVTQTPKHLITATGQRVTLRCSPRSGDLSVYWYQQSLDQGLQFLIQYYNGEERAKGNILERFSAQQFPDLHSELNLSSLELGDSALYFCASSVAVTGATDTQYFGPGTRLTVL.

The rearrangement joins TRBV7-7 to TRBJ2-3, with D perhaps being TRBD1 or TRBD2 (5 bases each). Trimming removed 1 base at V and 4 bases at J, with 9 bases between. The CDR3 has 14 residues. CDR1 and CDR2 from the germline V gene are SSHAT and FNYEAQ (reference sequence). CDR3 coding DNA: TGTGCCAGCAGCTTAGGCAGGGACCCAGATACGCAGTATTTT. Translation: CASSLGRDPDTQYF.

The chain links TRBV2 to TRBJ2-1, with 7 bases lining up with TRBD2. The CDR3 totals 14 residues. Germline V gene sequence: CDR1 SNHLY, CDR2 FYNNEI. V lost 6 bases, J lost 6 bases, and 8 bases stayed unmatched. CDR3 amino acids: CASSGEGYGNEQFF. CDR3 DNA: TGTGCCAGCAGCGGGGAGGGGTACGGCAATGAGCAGTTCTTC.

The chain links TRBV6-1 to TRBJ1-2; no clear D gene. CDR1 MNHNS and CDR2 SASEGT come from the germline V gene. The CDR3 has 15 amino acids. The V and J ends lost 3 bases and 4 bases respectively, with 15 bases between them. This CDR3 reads CASSEGQWEVYGYTF. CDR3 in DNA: TGTGCCAGCAGTGAGGGTCAGTGGGAAGTCTATGGCTACACCTTC.